The clone carrying this TCR beta chain came up a few times. Its antigen is unknown. The entry originates in a study of T cell repertoires in cytomegalovirus infection. Whole-study context: CMV infection and matching HLA type were both indicated by public TCR beta signatures. Study-level findings and limits: Pooled public TCR beta family frequency picked out CMV carriers with the relevant HLA. In two of eight donors, the top clonotype was HLA-C-restricted CMV-specific.

TCRdb independently ran MiXCR on the reads; one entry per CDR3 protein. The sample carries over 200,000 distinct CDR3 sequences, approximately 14% recorded once. This CDR3 has 16 amino acids. J was trimmed by 0 bases and V by 8 bases; bases with no gene match: 7. Germline V gives CDR1 DFQATT, CDR2 SNEGSKA (reference sequence). Sequencing was performed on PBMCs. The clonotype was recovered from a human donor in good health (CMV status not recorded). Some clones in this sample may be carry-over from other donors' samples. The V and J genes are TRBV20-1 and TRBJ2-7, with 16 bases lining up with TRBD2. CDR3 bases: TGCAGTCCAGGGACTAGCGGGAGGGGGAGCTCCTACGAGCAGTACTTC. Protein sequence: CSPGTSGRGSSYEQYF.